This TCR beta chain appears in the sequencing data of a study of blood T cells in healthy people across ages. This clonotype was observed a few times. The CDR3 extends over 14 amino acids. Trimming removed 7 bases at V and 9 bases at J, with 19 bases between. Germline loops: CDR1 MNHEY, CDR2 SMNVEV (reference sequence). Using a J-beta primer mix together with a sample-barcoded 5' primer, a second PCR was run for roughly 6 to 12 cycles. TCRdb re-called the 5' RACE reads through MiXCR, storing one row per CDR3 protein. The sample consists of around 1,000,000 distinct CDR3 sequences, under 30% of them appearing once. The same sample was also studied in work on T cells of mothers and their children.

This sequence originates from a girl aged 2 to 9 in good health. The rearrangement joins TRBV27 to TRBJ1-5; D is unresolved. The sequenced sample consisted of blood. CDR3 amino acids: CASNPPATWGPQHF. CDR3 in DNA: TGTGCCAGCAATCCTCCAGCGACCTGGGGGCCCCAGCATTTT.